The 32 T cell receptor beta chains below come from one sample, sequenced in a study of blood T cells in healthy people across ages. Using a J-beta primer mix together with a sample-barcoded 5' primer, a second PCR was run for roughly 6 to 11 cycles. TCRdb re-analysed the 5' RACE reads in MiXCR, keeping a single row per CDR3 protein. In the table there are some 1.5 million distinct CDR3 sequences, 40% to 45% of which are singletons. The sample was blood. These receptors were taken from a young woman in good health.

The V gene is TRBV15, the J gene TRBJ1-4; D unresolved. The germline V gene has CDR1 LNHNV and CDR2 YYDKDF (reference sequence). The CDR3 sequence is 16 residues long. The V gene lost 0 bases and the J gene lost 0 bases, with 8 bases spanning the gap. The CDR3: CATSRDRGSTNEKLFF. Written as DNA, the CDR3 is TGTGCCACCAGCAGAGATCGGGGATCAACTAATGAAAAACTGTTTTTT.

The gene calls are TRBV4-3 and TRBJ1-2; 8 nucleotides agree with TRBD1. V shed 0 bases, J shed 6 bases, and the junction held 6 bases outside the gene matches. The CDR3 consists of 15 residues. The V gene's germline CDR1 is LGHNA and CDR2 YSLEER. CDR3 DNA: TGCGCCAGCAGCCAAGATGCGGGACAGGAAGATGGCTACACCTTC. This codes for CASSQDAGQEDGYTF.

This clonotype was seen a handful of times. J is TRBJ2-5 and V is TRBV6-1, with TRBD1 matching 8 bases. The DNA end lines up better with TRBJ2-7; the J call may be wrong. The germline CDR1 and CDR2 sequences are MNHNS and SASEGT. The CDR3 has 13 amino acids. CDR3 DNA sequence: TGTGCCAGCAGAATCGGGACAGGAGCCGAGCAGTACTTC. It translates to CASRIGTGAEQYF.

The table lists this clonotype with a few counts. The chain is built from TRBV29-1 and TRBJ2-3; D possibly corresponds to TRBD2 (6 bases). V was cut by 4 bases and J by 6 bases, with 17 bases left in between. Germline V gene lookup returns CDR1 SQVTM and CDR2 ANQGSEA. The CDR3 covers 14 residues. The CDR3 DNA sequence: TGCAGCGTTGCTCGCCTAGCGACACAGGATACGCAGTATTTT. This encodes CSVARLATQDTQYF.

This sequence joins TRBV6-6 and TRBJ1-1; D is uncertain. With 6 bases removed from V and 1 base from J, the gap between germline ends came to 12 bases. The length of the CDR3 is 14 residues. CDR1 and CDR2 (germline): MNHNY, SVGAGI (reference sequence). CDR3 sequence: CASSPTSRNTEAFF. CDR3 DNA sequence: TGTGCCAGCAGCCCCACGTCCAGGAACACTGAAGCTTTCTTT.

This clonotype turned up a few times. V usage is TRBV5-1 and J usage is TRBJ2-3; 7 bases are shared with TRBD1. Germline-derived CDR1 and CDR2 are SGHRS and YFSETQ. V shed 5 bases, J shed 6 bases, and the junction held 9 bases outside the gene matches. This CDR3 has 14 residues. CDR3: CASRRQGGTDTQYF. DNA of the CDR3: TGCGCCAGCAGACGACAGGGCGGAACGGATACGCAGTATTTT.

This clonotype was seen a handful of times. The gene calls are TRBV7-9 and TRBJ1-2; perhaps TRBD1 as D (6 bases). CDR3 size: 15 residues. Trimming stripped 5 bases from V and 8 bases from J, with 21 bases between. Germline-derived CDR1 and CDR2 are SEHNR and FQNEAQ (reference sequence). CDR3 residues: CASSRTGFLEGGYTF. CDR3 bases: TGTGCCAGCAGCCGCACAGGGTTTCTTGAAGGCGGCTACACCTTC.

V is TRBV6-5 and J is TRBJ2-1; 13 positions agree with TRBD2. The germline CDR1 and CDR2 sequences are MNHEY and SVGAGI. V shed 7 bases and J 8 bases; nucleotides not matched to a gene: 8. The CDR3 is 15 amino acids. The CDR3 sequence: CASTSLAGGPDEQFF. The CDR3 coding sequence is TGTGCCAGCACCTCACTAGCGGGGGGGCCCGATGAGCAGTTCTTC.

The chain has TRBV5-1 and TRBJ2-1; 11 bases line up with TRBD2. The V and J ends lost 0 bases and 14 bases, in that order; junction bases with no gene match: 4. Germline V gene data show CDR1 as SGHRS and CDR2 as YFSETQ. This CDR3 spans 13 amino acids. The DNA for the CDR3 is TGCGCCAGCAGCTTGGGTAGCGGGAGGGAAGAGTTCTTC. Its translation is CASSLGSGREEFF.

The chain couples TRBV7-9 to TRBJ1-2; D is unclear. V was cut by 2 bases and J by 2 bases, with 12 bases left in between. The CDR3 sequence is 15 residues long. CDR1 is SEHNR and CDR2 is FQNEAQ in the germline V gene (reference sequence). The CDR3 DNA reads TGTGCCAGCAGCTTATCTGGGCCGGCAAACTATGGCTACACCTTC. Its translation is CASSLSGPANYGYTF.

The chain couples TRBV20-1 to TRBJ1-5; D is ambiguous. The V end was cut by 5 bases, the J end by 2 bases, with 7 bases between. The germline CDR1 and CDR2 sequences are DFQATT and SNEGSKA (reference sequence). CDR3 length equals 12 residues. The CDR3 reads CSAGSGNQPQHF. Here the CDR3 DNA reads TGCAGTGCTGGATCCGGCAATCAGCCCCAGCATTTT.

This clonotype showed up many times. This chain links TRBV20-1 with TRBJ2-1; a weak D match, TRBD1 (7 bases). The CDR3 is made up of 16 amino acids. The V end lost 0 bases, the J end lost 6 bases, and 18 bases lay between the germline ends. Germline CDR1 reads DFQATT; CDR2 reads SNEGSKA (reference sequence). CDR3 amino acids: CSARDLSRGDTNEQFF. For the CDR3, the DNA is TGCAGTGCTAGAGATCTGAGCAGGGGGGATACCAATGAGCAGTTCTTC.

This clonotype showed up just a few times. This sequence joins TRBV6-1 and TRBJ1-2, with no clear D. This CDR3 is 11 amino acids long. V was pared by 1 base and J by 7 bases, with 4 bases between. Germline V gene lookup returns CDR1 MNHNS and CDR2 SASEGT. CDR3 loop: CASSEEGGYTF. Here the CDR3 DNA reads TGTGCCAGCAGTGAAGAGGGTGGCTACACCTTC.

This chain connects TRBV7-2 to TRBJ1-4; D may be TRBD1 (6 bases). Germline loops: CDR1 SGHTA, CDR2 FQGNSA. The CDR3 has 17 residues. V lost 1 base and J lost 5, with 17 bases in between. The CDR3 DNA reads TGTGCCAGCAGCTTAGTAACCCCAGGGGCTAGAAATGAAAAACTGTTTTTT. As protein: CASSLVTPGARNEKLFF.

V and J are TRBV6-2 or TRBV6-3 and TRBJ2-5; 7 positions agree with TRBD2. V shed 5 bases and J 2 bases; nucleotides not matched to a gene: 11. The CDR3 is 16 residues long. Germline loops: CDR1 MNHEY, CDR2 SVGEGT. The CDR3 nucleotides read TGTGCCAGCAGTGACCCATCTGCTAGCGGTCAAGAGACCCAGTACTTC. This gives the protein CASSDPSASGQETQYF.

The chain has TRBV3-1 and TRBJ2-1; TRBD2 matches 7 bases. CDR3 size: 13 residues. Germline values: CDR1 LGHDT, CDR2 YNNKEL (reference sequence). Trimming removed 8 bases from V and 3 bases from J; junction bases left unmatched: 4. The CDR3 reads CASGRAFYNEQFF. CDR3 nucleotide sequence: TGTGCCAGCGGGAGGGCCTTCTACAATGAGCAGTTCTTC.

CDR3 sequence: CASSYRQGEAFF. DNA for the CDR3: TGTGCCAGCAGTTATCGACAGGGTGAAGCTTTCTTT. The chain employs TRBV27 and TRBJ1-1; 7 bases are shared with TRBD1. Per the germline V gene, CDR1 is MNHEY and CDR2 is SMNVEV (reference sequence). Germline trimming cut 4 bases from V and 7 bases from J; bases unmatched to any gene: 3. CDR3 size: 12 residues.

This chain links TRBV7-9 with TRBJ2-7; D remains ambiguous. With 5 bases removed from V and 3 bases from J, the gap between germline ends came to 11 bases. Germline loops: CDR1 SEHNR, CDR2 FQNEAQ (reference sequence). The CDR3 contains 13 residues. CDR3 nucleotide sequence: TGTGCCAGCAGCCGCATCGGCGTCTACGAGCAGTACTTC. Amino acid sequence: CASSRIGVYEQYF.

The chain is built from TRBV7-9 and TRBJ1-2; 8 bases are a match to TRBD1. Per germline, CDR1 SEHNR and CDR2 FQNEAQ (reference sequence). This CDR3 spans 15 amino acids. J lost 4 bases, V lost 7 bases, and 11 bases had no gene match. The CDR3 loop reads CASTRVQGVPYGYTF. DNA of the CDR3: TGTGCCAGCACTAGGGTACAGGGGGTTCCCTATGGCTACACCTTC.

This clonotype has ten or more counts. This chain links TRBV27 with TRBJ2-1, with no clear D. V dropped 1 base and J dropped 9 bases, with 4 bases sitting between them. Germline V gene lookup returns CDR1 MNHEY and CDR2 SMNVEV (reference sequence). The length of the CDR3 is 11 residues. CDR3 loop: CASSLFGEQFF. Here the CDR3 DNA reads TGTGCCAGCAGTTTATTCGGTGAGCAGTTCTTC.

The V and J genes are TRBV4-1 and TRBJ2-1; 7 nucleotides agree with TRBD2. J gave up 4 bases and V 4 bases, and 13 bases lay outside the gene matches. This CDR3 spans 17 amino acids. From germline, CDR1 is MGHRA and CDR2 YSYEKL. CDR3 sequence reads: CASSPGGGLGAYNEQFF. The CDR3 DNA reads TGCGCCAGCAGCCCGGGGGGAGGACTGGGCGCATACAATGAGCAGTTCTTC.

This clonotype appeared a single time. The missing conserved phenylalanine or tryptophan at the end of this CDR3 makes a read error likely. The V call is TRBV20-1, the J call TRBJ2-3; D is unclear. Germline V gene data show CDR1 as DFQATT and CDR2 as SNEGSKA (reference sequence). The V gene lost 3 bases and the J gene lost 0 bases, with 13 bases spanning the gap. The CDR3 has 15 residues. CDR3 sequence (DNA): TGCAGTGCTAGGCTAGTCCCAAGCAGCACAGATACGCAGTATTTA. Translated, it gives CSARLVPSSTDTQYL.

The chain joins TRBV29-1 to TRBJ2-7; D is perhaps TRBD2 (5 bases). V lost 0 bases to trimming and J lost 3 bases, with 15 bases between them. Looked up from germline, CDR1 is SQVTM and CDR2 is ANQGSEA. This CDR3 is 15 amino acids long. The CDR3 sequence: CSVEDPRESSYEQYF. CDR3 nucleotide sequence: TGCAGCGTTGAAGATCCCCGGGAATCAAGCTACGAGCAGTACTTC.

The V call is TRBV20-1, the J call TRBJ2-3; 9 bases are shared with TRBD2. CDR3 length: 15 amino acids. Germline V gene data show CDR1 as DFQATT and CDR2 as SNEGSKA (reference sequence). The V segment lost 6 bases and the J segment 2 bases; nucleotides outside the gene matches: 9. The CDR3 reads CSARGSSGVTDTQYF. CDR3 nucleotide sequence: TGCAGTGCCCGGGGGTCTAGCGGGGTCACAGATACGCAGTATTTT.

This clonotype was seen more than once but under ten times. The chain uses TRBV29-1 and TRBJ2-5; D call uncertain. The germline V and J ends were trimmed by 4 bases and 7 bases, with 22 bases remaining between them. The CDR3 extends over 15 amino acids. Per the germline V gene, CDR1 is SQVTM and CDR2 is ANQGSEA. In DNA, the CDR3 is TGCAGCGTTGGTCTGCTCGCGGCTGCTCCTCGGACCCAGTACTTC. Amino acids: CSVGLLAAAPRTQYF.

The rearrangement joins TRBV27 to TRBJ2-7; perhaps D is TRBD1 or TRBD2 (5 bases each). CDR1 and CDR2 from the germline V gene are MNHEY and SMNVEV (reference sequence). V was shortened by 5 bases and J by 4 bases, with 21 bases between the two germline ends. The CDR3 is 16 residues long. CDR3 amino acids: CASSLRLGPPIYEQYF. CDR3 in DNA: TGTGCCAGCAGTCTCCGCTTGGGACCGCCGATATACGAGCAGTACTTC.

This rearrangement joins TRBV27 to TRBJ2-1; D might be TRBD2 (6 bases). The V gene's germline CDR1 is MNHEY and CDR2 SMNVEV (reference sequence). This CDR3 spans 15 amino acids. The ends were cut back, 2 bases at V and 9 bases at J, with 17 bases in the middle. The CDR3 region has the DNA TGTGCCAGCAGTTTAGCAACGGACTATTCGGGTGAGCAGTTCTTC. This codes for CASSLATDYSGEQFF.

The CDR3 here is CASSGSRGRATNEQFF. CDR3 DNA sequence: TGTGCCAGCAGTGGTTCGCGCGGGAGGGCCACCAATGAGCAGTTCTTC. The J gene is TRBJ2-1, the V gene TRBV2; 9 nucleotides line up with TRBD2. The CDR3 extends over 16 amino acids. Germline trimming cut 4 bases from V and 6 bases from J; bases unmatched to any gene: 10. The germline gives CDR1 SNHLY, CDR2 FYNNEI.

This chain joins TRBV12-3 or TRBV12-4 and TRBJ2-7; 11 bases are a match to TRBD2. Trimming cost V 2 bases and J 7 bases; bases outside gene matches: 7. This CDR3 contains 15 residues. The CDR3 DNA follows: TGTGCCAGCAGTTTATCACTAGCGGGAGTTCGGGAGCAGTACTTC. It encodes CASSLSLAGVREQYF.

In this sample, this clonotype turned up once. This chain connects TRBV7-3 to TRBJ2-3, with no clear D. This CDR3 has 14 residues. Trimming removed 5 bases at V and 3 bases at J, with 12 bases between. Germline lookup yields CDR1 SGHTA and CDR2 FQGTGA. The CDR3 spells CASSQLATTDTQYF. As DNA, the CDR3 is TGTGCCAGCAGCCAGTTGGCCACAACAGATACGCAGTATTTT.

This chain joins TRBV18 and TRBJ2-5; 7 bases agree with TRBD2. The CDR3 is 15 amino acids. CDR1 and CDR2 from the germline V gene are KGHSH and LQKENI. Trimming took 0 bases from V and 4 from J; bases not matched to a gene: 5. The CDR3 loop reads CASSPPREGRETQYF. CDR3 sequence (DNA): TGTGCCAGCTCACCACCGAGGGAGGGGAGAGAGACCCAGTACTTC.

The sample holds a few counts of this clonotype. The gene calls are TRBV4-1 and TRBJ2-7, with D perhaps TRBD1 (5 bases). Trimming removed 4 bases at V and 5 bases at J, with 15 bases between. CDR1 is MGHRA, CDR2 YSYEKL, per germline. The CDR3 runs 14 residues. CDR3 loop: CASSRAGLGHEQYF. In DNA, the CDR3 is TGCGCCAGCAGCCGGGCAGGGCTTGGCCACGAGCAGTACTTC.